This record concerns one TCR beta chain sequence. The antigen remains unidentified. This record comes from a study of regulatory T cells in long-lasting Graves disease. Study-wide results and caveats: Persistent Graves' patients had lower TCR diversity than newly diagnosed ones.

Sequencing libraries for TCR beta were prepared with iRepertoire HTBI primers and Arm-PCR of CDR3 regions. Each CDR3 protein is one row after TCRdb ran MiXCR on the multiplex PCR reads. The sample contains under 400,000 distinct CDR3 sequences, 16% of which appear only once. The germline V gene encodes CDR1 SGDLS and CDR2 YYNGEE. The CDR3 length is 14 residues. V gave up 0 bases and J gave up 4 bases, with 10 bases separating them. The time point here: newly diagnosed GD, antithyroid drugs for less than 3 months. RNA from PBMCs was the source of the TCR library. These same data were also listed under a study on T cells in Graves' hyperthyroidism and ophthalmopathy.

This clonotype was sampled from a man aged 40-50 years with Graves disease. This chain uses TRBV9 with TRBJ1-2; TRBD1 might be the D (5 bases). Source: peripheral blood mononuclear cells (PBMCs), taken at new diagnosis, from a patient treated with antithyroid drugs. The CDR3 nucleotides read TGTGCCAGCAGCGTAGATGACAGCATCTATGGCTACACCTTC. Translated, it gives CASSVDDSIYGYTF.